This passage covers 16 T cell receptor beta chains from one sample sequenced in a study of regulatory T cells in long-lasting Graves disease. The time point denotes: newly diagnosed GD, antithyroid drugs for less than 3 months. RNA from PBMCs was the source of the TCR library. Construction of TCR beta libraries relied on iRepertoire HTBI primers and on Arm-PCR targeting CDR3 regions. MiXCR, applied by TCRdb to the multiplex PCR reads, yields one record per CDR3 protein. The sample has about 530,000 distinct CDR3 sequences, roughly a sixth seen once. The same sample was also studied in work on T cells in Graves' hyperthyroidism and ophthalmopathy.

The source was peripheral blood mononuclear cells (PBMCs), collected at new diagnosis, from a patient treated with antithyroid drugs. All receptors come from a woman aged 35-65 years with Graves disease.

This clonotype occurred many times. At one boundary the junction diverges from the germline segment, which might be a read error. CDR3 loop: CARSGTMNTEAFF. CDR3 bases: TGTGCCAGAAGTGGGACTATGAACACTGAAGCTTTCTTT. This sequence joins TRBV2 and TRBJ1-1; perhaps TRBD1 as D (5 bases). This CDR3 has 13 residues. Per the germline V gene, CDR1 is SNHLY and CDR2 is FYNNEI.

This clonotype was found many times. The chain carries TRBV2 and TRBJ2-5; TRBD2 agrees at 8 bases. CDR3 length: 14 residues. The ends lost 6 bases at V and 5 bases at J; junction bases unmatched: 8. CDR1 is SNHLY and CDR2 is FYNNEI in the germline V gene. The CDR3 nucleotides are TGTGCCAGCAGCCCCCGGGGGGGCGGGGAGACCCAGTACTTC. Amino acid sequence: CASSPRGGGETQYF.

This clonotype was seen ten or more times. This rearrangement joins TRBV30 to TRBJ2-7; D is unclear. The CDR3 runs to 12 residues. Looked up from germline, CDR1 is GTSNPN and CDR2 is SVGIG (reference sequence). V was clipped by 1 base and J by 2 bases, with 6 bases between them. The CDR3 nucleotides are TGTGCCTGGAGTGGGCTGACCTACGAGCAGTACTTC. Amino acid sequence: CAWSGLTYEQYF.

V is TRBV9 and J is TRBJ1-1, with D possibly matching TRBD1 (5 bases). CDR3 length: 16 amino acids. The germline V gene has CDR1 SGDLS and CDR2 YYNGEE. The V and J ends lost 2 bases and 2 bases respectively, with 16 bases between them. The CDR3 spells CASSVALQGANTEAFF. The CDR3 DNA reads TGTGCCAGCAGCGTTGCCCTTCAGGGTGCTAACACTGAAGCTTTCTTT.

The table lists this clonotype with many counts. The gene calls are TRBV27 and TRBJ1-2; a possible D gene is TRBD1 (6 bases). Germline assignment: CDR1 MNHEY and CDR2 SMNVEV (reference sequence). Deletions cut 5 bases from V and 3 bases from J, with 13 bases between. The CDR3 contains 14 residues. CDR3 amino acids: CASSLNRDHYGYTF. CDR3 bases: TGTGCCAGCAGTCTTAACAGGGACCACTATGGCTACACCTTC.

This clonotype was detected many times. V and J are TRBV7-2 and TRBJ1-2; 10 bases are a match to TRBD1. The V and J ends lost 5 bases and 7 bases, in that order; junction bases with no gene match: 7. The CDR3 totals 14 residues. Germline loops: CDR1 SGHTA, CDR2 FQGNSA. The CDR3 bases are TGTGCCAGCAGCACCGACAGGGGGCAAGTTGGCTACACCTTC. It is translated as CASSTDRGQVGYTF.

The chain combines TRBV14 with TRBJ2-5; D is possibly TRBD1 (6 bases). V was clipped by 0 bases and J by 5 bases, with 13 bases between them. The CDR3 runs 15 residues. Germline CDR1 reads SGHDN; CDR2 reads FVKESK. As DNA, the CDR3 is TGTGCCAGCAGCCAAGATCTGAACAGGGTGGAGACCCAGTACTTC. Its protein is CASSQDLNRVETQYF.

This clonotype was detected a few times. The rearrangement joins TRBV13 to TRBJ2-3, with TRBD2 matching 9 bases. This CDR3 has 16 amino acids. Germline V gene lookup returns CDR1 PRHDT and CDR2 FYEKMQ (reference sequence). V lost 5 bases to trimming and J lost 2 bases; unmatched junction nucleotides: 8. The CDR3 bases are TGTGCCAGCAGCCGCGGGGGGGGAGCCCCCACAGATACGCAGTATTTT. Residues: CASSRGGGAPTDTQYF.

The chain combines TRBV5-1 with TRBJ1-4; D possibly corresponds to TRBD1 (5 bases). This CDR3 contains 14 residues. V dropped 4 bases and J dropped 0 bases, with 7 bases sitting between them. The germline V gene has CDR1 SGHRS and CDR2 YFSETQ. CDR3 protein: CASSAGTTNEKLFF. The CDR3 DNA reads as TGCGCCAGCAGCGCAGGGACAACTAATGAAAAACTGTTTTTT.

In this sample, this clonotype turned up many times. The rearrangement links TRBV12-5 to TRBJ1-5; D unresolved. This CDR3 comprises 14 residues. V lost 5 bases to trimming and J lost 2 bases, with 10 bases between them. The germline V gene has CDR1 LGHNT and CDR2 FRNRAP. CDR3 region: CASGAEAGNQPQHF. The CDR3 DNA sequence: TGTGCTAGTGGTGCCGAAGCGGGCAATCAGCCCCAGCATTTT. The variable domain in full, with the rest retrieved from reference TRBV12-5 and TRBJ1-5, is DARVTQTPRHKVTEMGQEVTMRCQPILGHNTVFWYRQTMMQGLELLAYFRNRAPLDDSGMPKDRFSAEMPDATLATLKIQPSEPRDSAVYFCASGAEAGNQPQHFGDGTRLSIL.

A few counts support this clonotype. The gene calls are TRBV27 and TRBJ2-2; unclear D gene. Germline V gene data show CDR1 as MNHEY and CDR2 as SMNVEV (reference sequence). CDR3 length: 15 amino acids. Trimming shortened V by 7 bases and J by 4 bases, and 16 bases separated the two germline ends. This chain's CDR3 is CASTPGAAGTGELFF. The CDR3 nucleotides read TGTGCCAGCACCCCGGGTGCCGCCGGCACCGGGGAGCTGTTTTTT.

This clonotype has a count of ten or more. CDR3 nucleotide sequence: TGTGCCAGCGGCATACGGAATCTATATGGCTACACCTTC. Protein sequence: CASGIRNLYGYTF. This chain joins TRBV12-3 or TRBV12-4 and TRBJ1-2, with D unresolved. This CDR3 contains 13 residues. V gave up 8 bases and J gave up 5 bases, with 15 bases separating them.

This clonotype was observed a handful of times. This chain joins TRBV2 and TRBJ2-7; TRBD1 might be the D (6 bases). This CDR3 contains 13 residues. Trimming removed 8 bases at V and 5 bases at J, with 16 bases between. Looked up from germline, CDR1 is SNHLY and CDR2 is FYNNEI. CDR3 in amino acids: CASGPWGLDEQYF. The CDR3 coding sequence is TGTGCCAGCGGTCCGTGGGGGCTCGACGAGCAGTACTTC.

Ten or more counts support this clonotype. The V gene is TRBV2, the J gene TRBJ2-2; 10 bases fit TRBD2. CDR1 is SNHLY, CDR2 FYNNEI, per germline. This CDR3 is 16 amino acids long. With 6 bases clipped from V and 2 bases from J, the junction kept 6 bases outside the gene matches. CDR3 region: CASRGTSGANTGELFF. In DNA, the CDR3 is TGTGCCAGCAGGGGTACTAGCGGGGCTAACACCGGGGAGCTGTTTTTT.

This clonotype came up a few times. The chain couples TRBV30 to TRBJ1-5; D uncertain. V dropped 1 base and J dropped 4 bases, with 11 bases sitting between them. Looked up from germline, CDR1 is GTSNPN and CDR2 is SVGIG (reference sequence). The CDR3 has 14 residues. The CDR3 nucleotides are TGTGCCTGGAGTGCCCTGGAGGGAAATCAGCCCCAGCATTTT. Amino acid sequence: CAWSALEGNQPQHF.

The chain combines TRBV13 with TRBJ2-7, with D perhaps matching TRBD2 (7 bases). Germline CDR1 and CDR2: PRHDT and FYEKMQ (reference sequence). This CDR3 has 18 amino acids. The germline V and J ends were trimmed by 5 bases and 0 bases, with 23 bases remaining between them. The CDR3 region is CASSPTRLADRSSYEQYF. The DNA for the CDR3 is TGTGCCAGCAGCCCTACCCGACTAGCTGACAGGAGCTCCTACGAGCAGTACTTC.